A selection of T cell receptor beta chains follows, all from one sample in a study of radiation and T cells in renal cell carcinoma. Data came from immunoSEQ multiplex PCR; TCRdb stores just in-frame clones and leaves some out. The sample lists more than 75,000 clones, over 65% occurring once. The sample in question was blood, obtained from a patient whose treatment included radiotherapy and nephrectomy. These receptors originate from a man in his 60s with renal cell carcinoma. The CDR3 runs from the conserved cysteine through the conserved F or W. The order of the fields is J gene, clone size, D gene, V gene, CDR3 DNA, CDR3 protein. D genes are given only for firm matches. Clone size is shown for a subset of rows, as once, few, many or a class of expanded clone.

>TRBJ2-7|-|TRBD1|TRBV5-1
TGCGCCAGCAGCTTTGGACAGGGTTTCGGCGAGCAGTACTTC
CASSFGQGFGEQYF
>TRBJ2-1|-|-|TRBV7-9
TGTGCCAGCAGCCCAAAAGTTAGGATCTCCTACAATGAGCAGTTCTTC
CASSPKVRISYNEQFF
>TRBJ1-1|once|-|TRBV19
TGTGCCAGTAGTATAGCCGGCTTGAACACTGAAGCTTTCTTT
CASSIAGLNTEAFF
>TRBJ1-2|-|-|TRBV4-1
TGCGCCAGCAGCCAAGATGCAGGTCCCTACTATGGCTACACCTTC
CASSQDAGPYYGYTF
>TRBJ2-1|-|TRBD1|TRBV10-1
TGCGCCAGCAGTGCAGGAACCGGGACAGTCTACAATGAGCAGTTCTTC
CASSAGTGTVYNEQFF
>TRBJ2-1|-|TRBD2|TRBV7-9
TGTGCCAGCAGCCCCGCGGGGGGGGCAAATGAGCAGTTCTTC
CASSPAGGANEQFF
>TRBJ2-7|-|TRBD1|TRBV27
TGTGCCAGCAGTGCGCCGGGACAGGCTACCTACGAGCAGTACTTC
CASSAPGQATYEQYF
>TRBJ2-1|few|TRBD2|TRBV10-3
TGTGCCATCAGTGAGTCAGATAGCGGGAGGGCCTACAATGAGCAGTTCTTC
CAISESDSGRAYNEQFF
>TRBJ2-3|-|-|TRBV11-2
TGTGCCAGCAGCTTCAGGGTAGACGGCACAGATACGCAGTATTTT
CASSFRVDGTDTQYF
>TRBJ2-7|-|TRBD2|TRBV10-3
TGTGCCATCAGAAGCACCCGGGAGGTTACCGAGCAGTACTTC
CAIRSTREVTEQYF
>TRBJ2-7|-|-|TRBV5-6
TGTGCCAGCAGCTTGAGCAGCTACGAGCAGTACTTC
CASSLSSYEQYF
>TRBJ2-3|-|-|TRBV9
TGTGCCAGCAGCGTAGCGAGTGGTGGCACAGATACGCAGTATTTT
CASSVASGGTDTQYF